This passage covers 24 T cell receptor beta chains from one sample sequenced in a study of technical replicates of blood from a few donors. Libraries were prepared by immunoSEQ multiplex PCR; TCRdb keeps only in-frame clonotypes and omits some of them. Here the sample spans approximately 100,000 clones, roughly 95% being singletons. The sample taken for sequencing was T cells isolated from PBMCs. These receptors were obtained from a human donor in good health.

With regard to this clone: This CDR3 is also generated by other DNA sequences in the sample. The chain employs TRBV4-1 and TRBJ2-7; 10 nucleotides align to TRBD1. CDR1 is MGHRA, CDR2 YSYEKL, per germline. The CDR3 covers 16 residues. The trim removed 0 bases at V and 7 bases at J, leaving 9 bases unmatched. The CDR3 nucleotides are TGCGCCAGCAGCCAAGAGAGACGGGACAGGGGAAGGGAGCAGTACTTC. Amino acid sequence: CASSQERRDRGREQYF.

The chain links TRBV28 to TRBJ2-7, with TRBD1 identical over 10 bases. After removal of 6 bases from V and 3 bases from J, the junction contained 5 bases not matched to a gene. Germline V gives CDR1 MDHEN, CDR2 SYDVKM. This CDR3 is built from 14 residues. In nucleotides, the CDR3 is TGTGCCAGCAGCCGACAGGGGGCAAGCTACGAGCAGTACTTC. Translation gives CASSRQGASYEQYF.

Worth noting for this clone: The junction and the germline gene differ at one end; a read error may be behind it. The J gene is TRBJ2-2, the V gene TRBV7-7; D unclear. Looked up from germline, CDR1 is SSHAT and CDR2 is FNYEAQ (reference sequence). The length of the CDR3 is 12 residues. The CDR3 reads CASSPGTGELFF. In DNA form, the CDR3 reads TGTGCTAGCAGCCCCGGGACCGGGGAGCTGTTTTTT.

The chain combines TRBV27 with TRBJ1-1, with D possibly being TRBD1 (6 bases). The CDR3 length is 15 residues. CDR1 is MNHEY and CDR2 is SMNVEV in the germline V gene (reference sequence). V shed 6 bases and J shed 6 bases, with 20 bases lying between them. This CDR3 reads CASRPRQEGWAEAFF. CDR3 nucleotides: TGTGCCAGCAGACCCCGACAGGAAGGTTGGGCTGAAGCTTTCTTT.

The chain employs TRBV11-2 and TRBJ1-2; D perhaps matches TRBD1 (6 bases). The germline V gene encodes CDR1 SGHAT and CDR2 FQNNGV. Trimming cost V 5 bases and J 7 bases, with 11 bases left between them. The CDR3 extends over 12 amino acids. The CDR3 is CASSQGGFGYTF. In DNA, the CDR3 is TGTGCCAGCAGCCAAGGGGGTTTTGGCTACACCTTC. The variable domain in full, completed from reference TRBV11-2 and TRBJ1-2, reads EAGVAQSPRYKIIEKRQSVAFWCNPISGHATLYWYQQILGQGPKLLIQFQNNGVVDDSQLPKDRFSAERLKGVDSTLKIQPAKLEDSAVYLCASSQGGFGYTFGSGTRLTVV.

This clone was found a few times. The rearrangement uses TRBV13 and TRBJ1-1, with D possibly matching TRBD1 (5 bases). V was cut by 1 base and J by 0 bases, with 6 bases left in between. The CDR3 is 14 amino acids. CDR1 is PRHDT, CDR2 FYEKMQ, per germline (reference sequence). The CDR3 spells CASSLAGLNTEAFF. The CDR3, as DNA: TGTGCCAGCAGCTTAGCAGGGTTGAACACTGAAGCTTTCTTT.

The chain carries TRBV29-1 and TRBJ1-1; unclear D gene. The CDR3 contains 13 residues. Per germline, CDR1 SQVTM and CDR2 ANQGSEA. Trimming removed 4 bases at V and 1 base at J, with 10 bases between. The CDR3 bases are TGCAGCGTTGTTACACACCAGAACACTGAAGCTTTCTTT. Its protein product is CSVVTHQNTEAFF.

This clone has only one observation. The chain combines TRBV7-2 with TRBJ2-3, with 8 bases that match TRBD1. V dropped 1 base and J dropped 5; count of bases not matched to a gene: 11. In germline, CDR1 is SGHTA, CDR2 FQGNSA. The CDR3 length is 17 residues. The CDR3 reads CASSLEGAGGLRDTQYF. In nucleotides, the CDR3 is TGTGCCAGCAGCTTAGAAGGGGCAGGGGGCCTTAGAGATACGCAGTATTTT.

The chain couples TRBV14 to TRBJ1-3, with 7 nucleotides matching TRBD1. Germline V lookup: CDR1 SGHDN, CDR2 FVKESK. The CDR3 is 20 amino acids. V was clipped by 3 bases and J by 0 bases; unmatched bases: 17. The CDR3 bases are TGTGCCAGCAGCCAGGAAAGGACAGGCCGTACCCTGGACTCTGGAAACACCATATATTTT. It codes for CASSQERTGRTLDSGNTIYF.

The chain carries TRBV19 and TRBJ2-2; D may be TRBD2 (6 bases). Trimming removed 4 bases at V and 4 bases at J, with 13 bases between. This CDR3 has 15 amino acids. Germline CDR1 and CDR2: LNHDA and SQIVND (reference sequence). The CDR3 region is CASSRDLGGTGELFF. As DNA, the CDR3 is TGTGCCAGTAGTAGGGACCTGGGGGGCACCGGGGAGCTGTTTTTT.

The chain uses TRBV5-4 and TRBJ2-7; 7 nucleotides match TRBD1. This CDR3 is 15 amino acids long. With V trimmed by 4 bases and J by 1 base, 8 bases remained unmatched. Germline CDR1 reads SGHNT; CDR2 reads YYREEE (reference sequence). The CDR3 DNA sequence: TGTGCCAGCAGCCCATCATCGGGACAGTCCTACGAGCAGTACTTC. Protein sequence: CASSPSSGQSYEQYF.

CDR3 residues: CASSRRPRGTDTQYF. The CDR3 region has the DNA TGTGCCAGTAGTCGGCGACCACGGGGCACAGATACGCAGTATTTT. The rearrangement uses TRBV19 and TRBJ2-3; D is uncertain. The CDR3 totals 15 residues. Trimming took off 5 bases at V and 1 base at J, with 13 bases between the two ends. From germline, CDR1 is LNHDA and CDR2 SQIVND (reference sequence).

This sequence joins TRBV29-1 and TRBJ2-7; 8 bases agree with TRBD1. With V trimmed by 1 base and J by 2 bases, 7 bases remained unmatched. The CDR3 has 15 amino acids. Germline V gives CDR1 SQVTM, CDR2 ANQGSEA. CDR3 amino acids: CSVEGDGTGTYEQYF. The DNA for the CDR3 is TGCAGCGTTGAAGGGGATGGGACAGGTACCTACGAGCAGTACTTC.

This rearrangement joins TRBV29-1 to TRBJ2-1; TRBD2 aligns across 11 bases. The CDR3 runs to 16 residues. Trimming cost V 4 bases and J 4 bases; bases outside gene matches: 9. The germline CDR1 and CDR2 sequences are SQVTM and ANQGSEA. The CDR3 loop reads CSVGDSGGGFYNEQFF. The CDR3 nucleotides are TGCAGCGTTGGGGATAGCGGGGGGGGATTTTACAATGAGCAGTTCTTC.

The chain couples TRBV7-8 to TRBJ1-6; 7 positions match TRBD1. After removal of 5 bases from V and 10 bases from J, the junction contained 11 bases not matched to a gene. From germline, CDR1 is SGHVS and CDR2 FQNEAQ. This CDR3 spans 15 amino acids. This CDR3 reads CASSQTGSEGSPLHF. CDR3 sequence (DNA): TGTGCCAGCAGCCAGACAGGGTCTGAGGGGTCACCCCTCCACTTT.

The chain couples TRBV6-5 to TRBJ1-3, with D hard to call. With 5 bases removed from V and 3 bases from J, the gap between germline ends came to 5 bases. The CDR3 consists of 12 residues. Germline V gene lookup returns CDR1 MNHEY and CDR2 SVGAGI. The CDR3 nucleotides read TGTGCCAGCAGTGAGCATGGAAACACCATATATTTT. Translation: CASSEHGNTIYF.

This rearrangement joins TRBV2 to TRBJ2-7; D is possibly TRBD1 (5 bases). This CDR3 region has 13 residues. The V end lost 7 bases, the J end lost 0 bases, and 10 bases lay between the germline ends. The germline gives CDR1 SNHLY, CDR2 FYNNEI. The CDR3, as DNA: TGTGCCAGCACGGCAGGGCTCTCCTACGAGCAGTACTTC. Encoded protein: CASTAGLSYEQYF.

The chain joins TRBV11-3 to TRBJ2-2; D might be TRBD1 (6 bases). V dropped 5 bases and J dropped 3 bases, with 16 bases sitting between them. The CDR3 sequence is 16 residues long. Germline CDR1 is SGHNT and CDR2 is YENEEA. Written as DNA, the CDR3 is TGTGCCAGCAGCCCAGGGGTGTTAGAAGACACCGGGGAGCTGTTTTTT. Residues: CASSPGVLEDTGELFF.

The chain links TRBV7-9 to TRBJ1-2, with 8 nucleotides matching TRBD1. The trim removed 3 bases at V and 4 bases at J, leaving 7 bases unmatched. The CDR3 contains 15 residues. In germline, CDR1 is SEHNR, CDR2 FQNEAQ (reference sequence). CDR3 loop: CASSLGQVLAYGYTF. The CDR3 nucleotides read TGTGCCAGCAGCTTGGGACAGGTACTGGCCTATGGCTACACCTTC.

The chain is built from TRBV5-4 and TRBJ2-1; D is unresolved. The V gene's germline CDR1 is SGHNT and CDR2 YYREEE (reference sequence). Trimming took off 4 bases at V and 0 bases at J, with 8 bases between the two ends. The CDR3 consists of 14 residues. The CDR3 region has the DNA TGTGCCAGCAGCCCCCGGAGCTCCTACAATGAGCAGTTCTTC. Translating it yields CASSPRSSYNEQFF.

The CDR3 bases are TGTGCCAGCACTTCAGGACTACCCAGCACAGATACGCAGTATTTT. Its protein is CASTSGLPSTDTQYF. The chain couples TRBV6-1 to TRBJ2-3, with D possibly TRBD2 on 6 matching bases. V lost 7 bases and J 0 bases, leaving 14 bases between the germline ends. This CDR3 is built from 15 residues. Germline-derived CDR1 and CDR2 are MNHNS and SASEGT.

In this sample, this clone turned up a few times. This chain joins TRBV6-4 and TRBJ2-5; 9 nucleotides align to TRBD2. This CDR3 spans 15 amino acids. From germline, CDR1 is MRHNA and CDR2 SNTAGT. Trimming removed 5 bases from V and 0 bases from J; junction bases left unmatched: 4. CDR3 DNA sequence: TGTGCCAGCAGTTCGGTAGCGGGGGACCAAGAGACCCAGTACTTC. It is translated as CASSSVAGDQETQYF.

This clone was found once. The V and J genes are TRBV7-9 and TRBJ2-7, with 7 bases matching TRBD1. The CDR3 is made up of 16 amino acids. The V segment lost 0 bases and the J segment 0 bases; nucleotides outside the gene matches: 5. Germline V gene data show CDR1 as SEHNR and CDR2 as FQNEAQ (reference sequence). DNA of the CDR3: TGTGCCAGCAGCTTAGCCTCGGGACAGCACTCCTACGAGCAGTACTTC. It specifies CASSLASGQHSYEQYF. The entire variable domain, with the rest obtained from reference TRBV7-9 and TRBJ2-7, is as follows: DTGVSQNPRHKITKRGQNVTFRCDPISEHNRLYWYRQTLGQGPEFLTYFQNEAQLEKSRLLSDRFSAERPKGSFSTLEIQRTEQGDSAMYLCASSLASGQHSYEQYFGPGTRLTVT.

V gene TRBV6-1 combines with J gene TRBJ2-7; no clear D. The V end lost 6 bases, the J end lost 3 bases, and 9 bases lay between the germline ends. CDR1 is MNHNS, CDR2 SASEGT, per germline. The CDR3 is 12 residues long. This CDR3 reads CASSQRGYEQYF. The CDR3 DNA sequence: TGTGCCAGCAGCCAACGCGGCTACGAGCAGTACTTC.